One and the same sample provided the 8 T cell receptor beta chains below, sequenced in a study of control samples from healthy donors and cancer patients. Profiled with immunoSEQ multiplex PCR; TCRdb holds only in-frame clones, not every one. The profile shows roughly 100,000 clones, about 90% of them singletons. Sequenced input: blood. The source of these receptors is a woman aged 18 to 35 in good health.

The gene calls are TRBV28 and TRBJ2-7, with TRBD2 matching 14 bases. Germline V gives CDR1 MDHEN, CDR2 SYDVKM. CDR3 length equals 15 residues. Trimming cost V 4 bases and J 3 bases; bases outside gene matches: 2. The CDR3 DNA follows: TGTGCCAGCAGTTCTGGGACTAGCGGGGGCTACGAGCAGTACTTC. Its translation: CASSSGTSGGYEQYF. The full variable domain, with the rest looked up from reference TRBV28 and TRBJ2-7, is DVKVTQSSRYLVKRTGEKVFLECVQDMDHENMFWYRQDPGLGLRLIYFSYDVKMKEKGDIPEGYSVSREKKERFSLILESASTNQTSMYLCASSSGTSGGYEQYFGPGTRLTVT.

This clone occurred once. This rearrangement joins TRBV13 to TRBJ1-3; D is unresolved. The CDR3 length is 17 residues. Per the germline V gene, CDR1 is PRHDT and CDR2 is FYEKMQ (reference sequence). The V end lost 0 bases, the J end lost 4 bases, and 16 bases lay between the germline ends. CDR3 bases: TGTGCCAGCAGCTTAGGAGGAGTGCCGTTATCAGGAAACACCATATATTTT. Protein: CASSLGGVPLSGNTIYF.

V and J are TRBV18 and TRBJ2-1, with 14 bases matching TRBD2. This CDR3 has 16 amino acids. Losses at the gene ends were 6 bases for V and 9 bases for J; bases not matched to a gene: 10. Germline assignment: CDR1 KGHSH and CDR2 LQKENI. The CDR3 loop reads CASSPGTSGRLTEQFF. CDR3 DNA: TGTGCCAGCTCGCCCGGGACTAGCGGGAGACTGACTGAGCAGTTCTTC.

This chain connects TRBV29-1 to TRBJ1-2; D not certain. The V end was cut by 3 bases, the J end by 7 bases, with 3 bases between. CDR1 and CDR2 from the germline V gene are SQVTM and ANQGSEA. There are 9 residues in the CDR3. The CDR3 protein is CSVDPGYTF. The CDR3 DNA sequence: TGCAGCGTTGACCCTGGCTACACCTTC.

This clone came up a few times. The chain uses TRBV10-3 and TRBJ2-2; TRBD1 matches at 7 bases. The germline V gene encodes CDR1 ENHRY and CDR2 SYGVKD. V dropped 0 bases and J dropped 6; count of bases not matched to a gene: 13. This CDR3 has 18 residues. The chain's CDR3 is CAISESLMTGIVAGELFF. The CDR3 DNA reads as TGTGCCATCAGTGAGTCGTTAATGACAGGGATAGTGGCCGGGGAGCTGTTTTTT.

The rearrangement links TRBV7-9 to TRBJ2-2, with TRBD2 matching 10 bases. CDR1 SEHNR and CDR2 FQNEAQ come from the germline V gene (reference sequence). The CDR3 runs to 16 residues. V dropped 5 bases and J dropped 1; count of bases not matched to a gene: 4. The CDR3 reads CASSIRLAGNTGELFF. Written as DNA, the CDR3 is TGTGCCAGCAGCATTCGACTAGCGGGGAACACCGGGGAGCTGTTTTTT.

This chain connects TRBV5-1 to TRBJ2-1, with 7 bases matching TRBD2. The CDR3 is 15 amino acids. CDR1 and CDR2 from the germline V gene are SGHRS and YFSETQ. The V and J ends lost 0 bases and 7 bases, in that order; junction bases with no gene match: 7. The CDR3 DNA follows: TGCGCCAGCAGCTTGGAGGGAGGGCCTGAAAATGAGCAGTTCTTC. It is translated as CASSLEGGPENEQFF. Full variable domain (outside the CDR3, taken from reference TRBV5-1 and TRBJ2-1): KAGVTQTPRYLIKTRGQQVTLSCSPISGHRSVSWYQQTPGQGLQFLFEYFSETQRNKGNFPGRFSGRQFSNSRSEMNVSTLELGDSALYLCASSLEGGPENEQFFGPGTRLTVL.

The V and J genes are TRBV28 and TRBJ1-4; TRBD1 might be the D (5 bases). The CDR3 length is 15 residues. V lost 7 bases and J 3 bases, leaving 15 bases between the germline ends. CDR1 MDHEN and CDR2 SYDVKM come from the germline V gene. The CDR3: CASTVQGIANEKLFF. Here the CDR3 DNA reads TGTGCCAGCACTGTCCAGGGTATTGCTAATGAAAAACTGTTTTTT.